This T cell receptor beta chain was recorded in a study of vaccination and CD4 T cells after COVID-19. This clonotype has a handful of counts. TCRdb re-called the PCR reads through MiXCR, storing one row per CDR3 protein. The sample has roughly 14,000 distinct CDR3 sequences, less than 80% seen once. V shed 2 bases and J 1 base; nucleotides not matched to a gene: 3. The CDR3 contains 16 residues. Germline loops: CDR1 LNHDA, CDR2 SQIVND (reference sequence). The V and J genes are TRBV19 and TRBJ1-5; 9 nucleotides agree with TRBD1. The TCR originated in a human donor who had recovered from COVID-19. This specimen consisted of CD4+ T cells from blood, obtained after SARS-CoV-2 vaccination. The CDR3 coding sequence is TGTGCCAGTAGTATACGGACAGGGGACAGCAATCAGCCCCAGCATTTT. Protein: CASSIRTGDSNQPQHF.